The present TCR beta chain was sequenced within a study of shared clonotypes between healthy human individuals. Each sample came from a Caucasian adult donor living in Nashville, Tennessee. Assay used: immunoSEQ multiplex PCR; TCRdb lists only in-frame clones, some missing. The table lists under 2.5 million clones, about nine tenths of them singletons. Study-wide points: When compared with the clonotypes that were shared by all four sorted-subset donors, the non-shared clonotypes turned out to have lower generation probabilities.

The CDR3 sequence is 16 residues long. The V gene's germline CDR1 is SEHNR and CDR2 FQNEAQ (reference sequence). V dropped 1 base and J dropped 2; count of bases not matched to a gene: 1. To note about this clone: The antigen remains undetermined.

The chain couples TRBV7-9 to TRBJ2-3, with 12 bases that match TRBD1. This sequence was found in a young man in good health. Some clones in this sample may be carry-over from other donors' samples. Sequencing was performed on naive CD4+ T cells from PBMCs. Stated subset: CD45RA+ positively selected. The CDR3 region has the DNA TGTGCCAGCAGCTTAGGGGACAGGGGGCCCACAGATACGCAGTATTTT. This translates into CASSLGDRGPTDTQYF.